The 5 T cell receptor beta chains below come from one sample, sequenced in a study of blood T cells in healthy people across ages. For the second PCR, which ran for roughly 6 to 11 cycles, a sample-barcoded 5' primer and a J-beta primer mix were used. TCRdb called the 5' RACE reads again in MiXCR, with one record for every CDR3 protein. The profile shows 1.5 million to 2 million distinct CDR3 sequences, roughly 43% of them singletons. Sample: blood. These receptors originate from a human donor in good health.

V usage is TRBV14 and J usage is TRBJ2-7, with no clear D. The CDR3 has 16 amino acids. V lost 2 bases, J lost 5 bases, and 19 bases lay in between. Germline assignment: CDR1 SGHDN and CDR2 FVKESK. The CDR3 reads CASSQPTTGNLDEQYF. The CDR3 bases are TGTGCCAGCAGCCAACCAACCACCGGTAATCTCGACGAGCAGTACTTC.

V and J are TRBV5-5 and TRBJ1-2, with D possibly being TRBD1 (6 bases). This CDR3 contains 15 residues. Trimming cost V 2 bases and J 4 bases, with 15 bases left between them. The V gene's germline CDR1 is SGHKS and CDR2 YYEKEE (reference sequence). Written as DNA, the CDR3 is TGTGCCAGCAGCTTACCGGGACAAGGGCTCTATGGCTACACCTTC. It is translated as CASSLPGQGLYGYTF.

About this clonotype itself: At one end the junction does not follow the germline gene, possibly because of a read error. J is TRBJ2-7 and V is TRBV5-6; TRBD1 is a possible D gene (5 bases). CDR1 is SGHDT and CDR2 is YYEEEE in the germline V gene. This CDR3 is 12 amino acids long. CDR3 DNA sequence: TGTGCCAGCAGCTGGACATCCTCCGAGCAGTACTTC. It is translated as CASSWTSSEQYF.

This clonotype showed up just a few times. The rearrangement uses TRBV7-2 and TRBJ2-1; D unresolved. Trimming pared 5 bases from V and 7 bases from J, leaving 18 bases between. Germline CDR1 reads SGHTA; CDR2 reads FQGNSA. CDR3 length equals 15 residues. CDR3 region: CASSVGPLGRNEQFF. The CDR3 DNA is TGTGCCAGCAGCGTAGGACCCCTTGGAAGAAATGAGCAGTTCTTC.

In regard to this clonotype: At one boundary the junction diverges from the germline segment, which might be a read error. The J gene is TRBJ1-2, the V gene TRBV7-9; 8 positions agree with TRBD1. The CDR3 extends over 16 amino acids. The germline gives CDR1 SEHNR, CDR2 FQNEAQ (reference sequence). The CDR3 DNA follows: TGTGCCAGCAACTTAGCGATGGACAGGGTTTGGCGTGGCTACACCTTC. Protein: CASNLAMDRVWRGYTF. The complete variable domain, with remaining parts taken from reference TRBV7-9 and TRBJ1-2, reads DTGVSQNPRHKITKRGQNVTFRCDPISEHNRLYWYRQTLGQGPEFLTYFQNEAQLEKSRLLSDRFSAERPKGSFSTLEIQRTEQGDSAMYLCASNLAMDRVWRGYTFGSGTRLTVV.